A selection of T cell receptor beta chains follows, all from one sample in a study of CD8 T cells in Susac syndrome. TCRdb called the immunoSEQ multiplex PCR reads again in MiXCR, with one record for every CDR3 protein. The sample contains some 150,000 distinct CDR3 sequences, approximately 95% of which appear only once. The sequenced material came from CD4+ T cells from PBMCs. These receptors were collected from a human donor with Susac syndrome. Both conserved end residues are part of each CDR3. The order of the fields is V gene, J gene, D gene, CDR3 protein, CDR3 DNA. A D gene is named only where the DNA matches it firmly.

V: TRBV15
J: TRBJ2-3
D: .
CDR3: CATSGTLGRTDTQYF
DNA: TGTGCCACCAGCGGTACTCTTGGCCGCACAGATACGCAGTATTTT

V: TRBV7-2
J: TRBJ2-7
D: TRBD1
CDR3: CASSPPRGQGYEQYF
DNA: TGTGCCAGCAGCCCTCCCCGGGGACAGGGCTACGAGCAGTACTTC

V: TRBV2
J: TRBJ2-1
D: TRBD2
CDR3: CASSPGGSNEQFF
DNA: TGTGCCAGCAGTCCCGGGGGGAGCAATGAGCAGTTCTTC

V: TRBV18
J: TRBJ2-7
D: .
CDR3: CASRASYEQYF
DNA: TGTGCCAGCCGGGCCTCCTACGAGCAGTACTTC

V: TRBV7-8
J: TRBJ1-5
D: .
CDR3: CASSLPGNHQPQHF
DNA: TGTGCCAGCAGCTTACCGGGGAACCATCAGCCCCAGCATTTT

V: TRBV14
J: TRBJ2-2
D: .
CDR3: CASSQDLGSGELFF
DNA: TGTGCCAGCAGCCAGGATCTAGGATCCGGGGAGCTGTTTTTT

V: TRBV9
J: TRBJ1-3
D: .
CDR3: CASSGTGAASGNTIYF
DNA: TGTGCCAGCAGCGGCACAGGAGCGGCCTCTGGAAACACCATATATTTT

V: TRBV29-1
J: TRBJ1-2
D: .
CDR3: CSVDPVGRGYGYTF
DNA: TGCAGCGTTGACCCCGTGGGCAGGGGCTATGGCTACACCTTC

V: TRBV20-1
J: TRBJ2-7
D: TRBD1
CDR3: CSAPDRGHEQYF
DNA: TGCAGTGCACCGGACAGGGGCCACGAGCAGTACTTC

V: TRBV7-6
J: TRBJ2-1
D: TRBD2
CDR3: CASSSRGTSSYNEQFF
DNA: TGTGCCAGCAGCTCCCGCGGGACTAGCTCCTACAATGAGCAGTTCTTC

V: TRBV9
J: TRBJ1-4
D: .
CDR3: CASSRGAQSNEKLFF
DNA: TGTGCCAGCAGCAGAGGGGCGCAAAGTAATGAAAAACTGTTTTTT